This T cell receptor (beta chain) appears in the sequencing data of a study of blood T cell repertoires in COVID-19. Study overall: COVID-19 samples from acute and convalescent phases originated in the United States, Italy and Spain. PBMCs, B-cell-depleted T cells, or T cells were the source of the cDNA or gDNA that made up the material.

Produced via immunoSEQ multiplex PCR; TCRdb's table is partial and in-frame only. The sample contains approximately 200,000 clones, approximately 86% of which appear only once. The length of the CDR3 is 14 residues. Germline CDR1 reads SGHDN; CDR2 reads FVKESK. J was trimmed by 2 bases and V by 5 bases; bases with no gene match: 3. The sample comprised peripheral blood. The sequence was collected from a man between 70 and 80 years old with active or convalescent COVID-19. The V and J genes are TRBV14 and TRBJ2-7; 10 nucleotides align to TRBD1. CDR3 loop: CASSSTGGPYEQYF. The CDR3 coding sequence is TGTGCCAGCAGCTCGACAGGGGGCCCCTACGAGCAGTACTTC.